This T cell receptor beta chain came from a study of T-cell memory formation after mild COVID-19. Overall study results and limits: Nothing showed for sure that second-wave clones peaking on day 37 were SARS-CoV-2 specific. CD4+ contracting clones were mainly CM and EM; CD8+ ones, EMRA.

Barcoded TCR alpha and TCR beta cDNA libraries with UMIs came from 5'RACE using constant-segment primers. TCRdb re-called the 5' RACE reads with MiXCR, one entry per CDR3 protein. The table records around 150,000 distinct CDR3 sequences, more than 9% of them present only once. This clonotype has only a few counts. The antigen is not known. The germline CDR1 and CDR2 sequences are SGHAT and FQDESV (reference sequence). V was clipped by 5 bases and J by 6 bases; unmatched bases: 7. There are 16 residues in the CDR3. The chain is built from TRBV11-1 and TRBJ2-1; 13 nucleotides agree with TRBD2. The clonotype originates from a man in his late teens or twenties who had mild COVID-19 (a few samples of this study predate the infection). Cell type and time point are not known. Sequencing was performed on PBMCs or a T cell subset sorted from them (not recorded which). CDR3 residues: CASSPAGTSGANEQFF. The CDR3 DNA reads as TGTGCCAGCAGCCCGGCCGGGACTAGCGGGGCCAATGAGCAGTTCTTC.